This TCR beta chain was captured by sequencing in a study of blood T cell repertoires in COVID-19. About the research overall: Both acute and convalescent COVID-19 samples were obtained from the United States, Italy and Spain. From T cells, B-cell-depleted T cells, or PBMCs came the material, which was cDNA or gDNA.

Per the original methods: How many nucleated cells were present was estimated from reference gene primer amplification. Using immunoSEQ multiplex PCR, the repertoire was profiled, and TCRdb retains in-frame clones only, with some absent. The V and J calls and the clone size are those of that table, but D and trimming were determined from the DNA. The repertoire holds 150,000 to 200,000 clones, with more than 85% as singletons. During active infection, Seattle patients enrolled and were then monitored through disease. Germline V CDR1 and CDR2: SGHNT, YYREEE (reference sequence). The CDR3 runs 14 residues. The trim removed 4 bases at V and 8 bases at J, leaving 6 bases unmatched.

The chain links TRBV5-4 to TRBJ1-2; 12 bases align to TRBD1. This TCR came from a woman aged 55-69 years with COVID-19, enrolled during active disease. The sequencing sample was made of peripheral blood. CDR3 sequence reads: CASSRGQGAGGYTF. The CDR3 coding sequence is TGTGCCAGCAGCAGGGGACAGGGGGCGGGGGGCTACACCTTC.